The sequence of this T cell receptor (beta chain) was determined in a study of shared clonotypes between healthy human individuals. Generated by immunoSEQ multiplex PCR, the TCRdb table keeps only in-frame clones and is missing some. The sample has approximately 2,300,000 clones, about 90% seen once. Trimming pared 8 bases from V and 0 bases from J, leaving 17 bases between. The CDR3 consists of 15 residues. Germline assignment: CDR1 SGHTA and CDR2 FQGNSA. For this clone: Antigen unknown.

General study points: Donors were few, which limited the genetic and exposure-history diversity represented.

This TCR was sampled from a man younger than 30 in good health. Some clones in this sample may be carry-over from other donors' samples. The chain employs TRBV7-2 and TRBJ2-7; maybe TRBD1 (5 bases). The source material was naive CD4+ T cells from PBMCs. The subset is: CD45RA+ positively selected. The CDR3 loop is CASGKGIALSYEQYF. In DNA form, the CDR3 reads TGTGCCAGCGGAAAGGGGATAGCCCTCTCCTACGAGCAGTACTTC.